This T cell receptor (beta chain) appears in the sequencing data of a study of T-cell reconstitution after alpha-beta-depleted transplantation in children. Overall study results and limits: There were some patients whose high TCRbeta diversity at day 60 came from surviving recipient T cells and thymic progenitors. Newly produced T cells mostly accounted for T-cell counts and diversity one year post-transplant.

This clonotype was detected a few times. Its antigen is still unknown. The library targeted TCRbeta and was prepared with unique molecular identifiers. TCRdb ran MiXCR on the PCR reads and lists one entry per CDR3 protein. The table has hundreds of thousands of distinct CDR3 sequences, 10% to 15% seen once. The CDR3 spans 14 residues. V was pared by 3 bases and J by 7 bases, with 6 bases of the junction left unmatched. Germline CDR1 SGHRS, CDR2 YFSETQ. This sequence was found in a male patient aged 10 to 17 who had a stem cell transplant for acute myeloid leukemia, so the T cells may come from the graft donor. The chain has TRBV5-1 and TRBJ2-7; 11 positions match TRBD2. Sequenced here: PBMCs, mostly from graft donor cells, sampled 360 days after TCRalphabeta/CD19-depleted stem cell transplant. The CDR3, as DNA: TGCGCCAGCAGCTCTACTAGCGGGAGTGGTGAGCAGTACTTC. Its translation: CASSSTSGSGEQYF.